What follows describes a single TCR beta chain. The data belong to a study of blood T cell repertoires in COVID-19. Study as a whole: From T cells, B-cell-depleted T cells, or PBMCs came the material, which was cDNA or gDNA.

As processed by the authors: Amplification with reference gene primers provided the estimates of nucleated cell counts. Method: immunoSEQ multiplex PCR; TCRdb's copy keeps in-frame clones and lacks some. V and J calls plus clone size are reproduced from that table; the DNA served to infer D and trimming. The sample has more than 120,000 clones, approximately 89% seen once. The CDR3 is made up of 15 amino acids. Germline CDR1 SGHDT, CDR2 YYEEEE. V lost 0 bases and J 0 bases, leaving 8 bases between the germline ends. The sequencing input was peripheral blood. The TCR originated in a human donor in a cohort sampled during active COVID-19. The chain joins TRBV5-6 to TRBJ2-3; D unclear. CDR3 sequence reads: CASSLAPSSTDTQYF. The CDR3 nucleotides read TGTGCCAGCAGCTTGGCCCCGAGCAGCACAGATACGCAGTATTTT.